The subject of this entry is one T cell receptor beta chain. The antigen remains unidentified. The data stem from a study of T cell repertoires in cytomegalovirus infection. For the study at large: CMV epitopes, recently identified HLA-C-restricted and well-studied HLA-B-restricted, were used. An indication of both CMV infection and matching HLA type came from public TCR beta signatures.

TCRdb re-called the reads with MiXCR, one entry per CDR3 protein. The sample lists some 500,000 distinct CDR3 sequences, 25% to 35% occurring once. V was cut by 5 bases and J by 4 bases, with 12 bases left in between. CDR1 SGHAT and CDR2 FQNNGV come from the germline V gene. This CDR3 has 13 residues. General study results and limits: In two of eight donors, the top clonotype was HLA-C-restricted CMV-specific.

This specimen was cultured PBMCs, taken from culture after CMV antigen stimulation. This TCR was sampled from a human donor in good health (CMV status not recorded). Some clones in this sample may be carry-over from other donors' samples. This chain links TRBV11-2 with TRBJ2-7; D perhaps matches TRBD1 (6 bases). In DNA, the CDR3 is TGTGCCAGCAGCCCGGACAGATCTTACGAGCAGTACGTC. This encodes CASSPDRSYEQYV.